The T cell receptor (beta chain) under discussion was sequenced for a study of T cell changes during pregnancy in multiple sclerosis. Repertoires were generated with immunoSEQ multiplex PCR, while TCRdb's copy carries only in-frame clones and drops some. This table holds roughly 40,000 clones, 92% found once. This CDR3 region has 14 residues. Germline values: CDR1 LNHDA, CDR2 SQIVND (reference sequence). Trimming took 5 bases from V and 3 from J, leaving 13 bases between them. This chain uses TRBV19 with TRBJ2-5; weak D call: TRBD1 (5 bases). This receptor was obtained from a female donor with multiple sclerosis, enrolled in a pregnancy study. Sequencing was performed on CD4+ T cells from peripheral blood mononuclear cells, taken before pregnancy. CDR3 DNA: TGTGCCAGTAGTTCCCGACAGACTGAAGAGACCCAGTACTTC. Its protein is CASSSRQTEETQYF.